Sequencing of this T cell receptor (beta chain) was carried out in a study of cytomegalovirus exposure and HLA in healthy donors. General study results and limits: Later analysis suggested links between common viral pathogens and several top significant clusters.

As to this clone: The antigen is undetermined.

A multiplex PCR was run with 60 Vbeta primers and 13 Jbeta primers. Clones were read by immunoSEQ multiplex PCR, and TCRdb kept only the in-frame ones, dropping some. The data contain 150,000 to 200,000 clones, 60% to 80% of them singletons. CDR3 length: 12 residues. V lost 5 bases and J lost 8, with 7 bases in between. CDR1 is SGHTA and CDR2 is FQGNSA in the germline V gene. This chain connects TRBV7-2 to TRBJ1-6; D is uncertain. Sequenced: PBMCs. The origin of this receptor is a woman between 45 and 65 years old in good health and CMV-seropositive. Written as DNA, the CDR3 is TGTGCCAGCAGCCCTCCTTATTCACCCCTCCACTTT. Encoded protein: CASSPPYSPLHF. The full variable domain, its missing parts supplied by reference TRBV7-2 and TRBJ1-6, is GAGVSQSPSNKVTEKGKDVELRCDPISGHTALYWYRQSLGQGLEFLIYFQGNSAPDKSGLPSDRFSAERTGGSVSTLTIQRTQQEDSAVYLCASSPPYSPLHFGNGTRLTVT.